The following is a T cell receptor (beta chain) sequence with its context. As originally analysed: From reference gene primer amplification, estimates of nucleated cell counts were derived. TCRdb's copy holds only in-frame clones and misses some; the assay was immunoSEQ multiplex PCR. The V and J calls and clone size come from that table; D and trimming were worked out from the DNA. The table includes over 200,000 clones, more than 85% detected once. This record comes from a study of blood T cell repertoires in COVID-19. Turning to the study itself: The analysed material was cDNA or gDNA that came from T cells, B-cell-depleted T cells, or PBMCs.

Categorization into cohorts depended on clinical history that participants reported. Two negative PCRs, clearance, or symptom resolution were required of recovered Cohort 3 donors. This TCR came from a man aged 35 to 55 who had recovered from COVID-19. Material for sequencing was PBMCs or T cells enriched from blood (not recorded which).

DNA for the CDR3: TGTGCCAGCTCAGATGACAGGGCCAGCTATGGCTACACCTTC. It yields the protein CASSDDRASYGYTF. The chain is built from TRBV18 and TRBJ1-2, with 7 positions matching TRBD1. The germline CDR1 and CDR2 sequences are KGHSH and LQKENI. Germline trimming cut 5 bases from V and 4 bases from J; bases unmatched to any gene: 7. The length of the CDR3 is 14 residues.